Described below is a single T cell receptor beta chain sequence and its context. As yet, its antigen is unknown. The junction shows a germline mismatch at one end, possibly a read error. This record comes from a study of glioma-infiltrating T cells. Broader study findings: Tissue and blood shared very few CDR3 sequences.

TCR alpha and beta CDR3 regions were amplified from RNA using iRepertoire nested multiplex PCR. One entry per CDR3 protein, called by TCRdb with MiXCR from the multiplex PCR reads. The repertoire holds about 180,000 distinct CDR3 sequences, with about 40% as singletons. The TCR comes from a human donor with low-grade glioma or glioblastoma, undergoing nonglioma brain surgery, or in good health (not recorded which). Source material: glioma tissue, nonneoplastic brain tissue, or PBMCs (not recorded which).

The CDR3 spells CASSEKKGGTTEDFF. The CDR3 bases are TGTGCCAGCAGTGAAAAGAAGGGGGGGACAACTGAAGATTTCTTT. The chain carries TRBV6-1 and TRBJ1-1; perhaps TRBD1 as D (6 bases). Germline CDR1 MNHNS, CDR2 SASEGT. The CDR3 is made up of 15 amino acids.